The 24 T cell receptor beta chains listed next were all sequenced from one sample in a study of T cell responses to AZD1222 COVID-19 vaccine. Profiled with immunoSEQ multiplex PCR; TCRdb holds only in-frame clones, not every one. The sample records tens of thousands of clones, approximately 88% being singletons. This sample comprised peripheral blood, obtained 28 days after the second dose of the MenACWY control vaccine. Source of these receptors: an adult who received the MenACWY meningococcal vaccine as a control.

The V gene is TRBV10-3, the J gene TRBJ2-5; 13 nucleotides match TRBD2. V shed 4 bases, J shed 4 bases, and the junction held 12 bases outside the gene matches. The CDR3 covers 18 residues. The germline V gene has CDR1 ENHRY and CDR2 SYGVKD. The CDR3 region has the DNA TGTGCCATCAGTGCCCCCTTACTAGCGGGGGGGCCGAGAGAGACCCAGTACTTC. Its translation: CAISAPLLAGGPRETQYF.

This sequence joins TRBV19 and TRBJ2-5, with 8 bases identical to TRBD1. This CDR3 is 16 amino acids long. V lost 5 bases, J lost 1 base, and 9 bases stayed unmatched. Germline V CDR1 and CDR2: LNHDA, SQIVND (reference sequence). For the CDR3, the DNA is TGTGCCAGTAGTTCTCAGACAGGGGTCTTCCAAGAGACCCAGTACTTC. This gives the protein CASSSQTGVFQETQYF. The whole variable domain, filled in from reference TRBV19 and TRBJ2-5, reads DGGITQSPKYLFRKEGQNVTLSCEQNLNHDAMYWYRQDPGQGLRLIYYSQIVNDFQKGDIAEGYSVSREKKESFPLTVTSAQKNPTAFYLCASSSQTGVFQETQYFGPGTRLLVL.

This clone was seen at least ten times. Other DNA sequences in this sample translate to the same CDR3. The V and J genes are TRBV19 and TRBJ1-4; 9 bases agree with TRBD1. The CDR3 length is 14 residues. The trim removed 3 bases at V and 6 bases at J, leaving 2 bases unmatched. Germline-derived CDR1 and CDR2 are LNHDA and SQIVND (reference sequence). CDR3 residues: CASSMGQGDEKLFF. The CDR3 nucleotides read TGTGCCAGTAGTATGGGACAGGGTGATGAAAAACTGTTTTTT. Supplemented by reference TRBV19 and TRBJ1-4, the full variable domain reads DGGITQSPKYLFRKEGQNVTLSCEQNLNHDAMYWYRQDPGQGLRLIYYSQIVNDFQKGDIAEGYSVSREKKESFPLTVTSAQKNPTAFYLCASSMGQGDEKLFFGSGTQLSVL.

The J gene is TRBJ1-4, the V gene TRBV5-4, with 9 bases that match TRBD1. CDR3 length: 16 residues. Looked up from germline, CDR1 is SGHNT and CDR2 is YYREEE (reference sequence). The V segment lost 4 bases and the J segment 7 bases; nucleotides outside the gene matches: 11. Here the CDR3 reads CASSPDPGTGSEKLFF. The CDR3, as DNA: TGTGCCAGCAGCCCAGACCCCGGGACAGGGAGTGAAAAACTGTTTTTT.

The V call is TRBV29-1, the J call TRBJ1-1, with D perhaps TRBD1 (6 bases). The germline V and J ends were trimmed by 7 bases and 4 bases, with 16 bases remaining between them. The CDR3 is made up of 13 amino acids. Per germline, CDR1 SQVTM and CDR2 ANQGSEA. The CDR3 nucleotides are TGCAGCGCGGACAGAAAAAGTTCCACTGAAGCTTTCTTT. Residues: CSADRKSSTEAFF.

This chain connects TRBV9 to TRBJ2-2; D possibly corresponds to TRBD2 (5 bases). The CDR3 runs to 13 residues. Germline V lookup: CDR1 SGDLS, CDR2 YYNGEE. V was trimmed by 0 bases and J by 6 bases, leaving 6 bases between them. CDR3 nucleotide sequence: TGTGCCAGCAGCGTAGAACTAGCCGGGGAGCTGTTTTTT. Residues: CASSVELAGELFF.

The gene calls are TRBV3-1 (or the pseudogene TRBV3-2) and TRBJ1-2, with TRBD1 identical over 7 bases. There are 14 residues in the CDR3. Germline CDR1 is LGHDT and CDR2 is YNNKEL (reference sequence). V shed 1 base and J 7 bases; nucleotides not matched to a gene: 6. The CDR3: CASSQGNRGGGYTF. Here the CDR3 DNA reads TGTGCCAGCAGCCAAGGGAACAGGGGTGGTGGCTACACCTTC.

DNA for the CDR3: TGTGCCAGCAGCTCCTGGGACAGATACACCGGGGAGCTGTTTTTT. Protein product: CASSSWDRYTGELFF. This chain links TRBV5-6 with TRBJ2-2; 7 nucleotides align to TRBD1. The CDR3 consists of 15 residues. Trimming removed 3 bases from V and 3 bases from J; junction bases left unmatched: 5. Germline V lookup: CDR1 SGHDT, CDR2 YYEEEE.

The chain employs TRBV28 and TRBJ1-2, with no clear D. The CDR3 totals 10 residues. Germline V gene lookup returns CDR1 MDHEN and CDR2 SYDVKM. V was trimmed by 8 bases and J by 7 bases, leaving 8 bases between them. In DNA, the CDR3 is TGTGCCAGCTTCGAAGGTGGCTACACCTTC. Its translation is CASFEGGYTF.

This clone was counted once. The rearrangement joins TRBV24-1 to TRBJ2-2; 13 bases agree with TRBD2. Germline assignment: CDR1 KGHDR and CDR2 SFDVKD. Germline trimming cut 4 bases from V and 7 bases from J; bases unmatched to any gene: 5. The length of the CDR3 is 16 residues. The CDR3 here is CATSEKTSGGIGELFF. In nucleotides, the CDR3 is TGTGCCACCAGTGAGAAGACTAGCGGGGGGATCGGGGAGCTGTTTTTT.

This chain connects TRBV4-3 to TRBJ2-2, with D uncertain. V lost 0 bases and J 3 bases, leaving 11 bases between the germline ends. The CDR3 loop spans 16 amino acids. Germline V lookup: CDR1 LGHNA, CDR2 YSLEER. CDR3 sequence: CASSQEEVQDTGELFF. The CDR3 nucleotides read TGCGCCAGCAGCCAAGAAGAAGTTCAGGACACCGGGGAGCTGTTTTTT.

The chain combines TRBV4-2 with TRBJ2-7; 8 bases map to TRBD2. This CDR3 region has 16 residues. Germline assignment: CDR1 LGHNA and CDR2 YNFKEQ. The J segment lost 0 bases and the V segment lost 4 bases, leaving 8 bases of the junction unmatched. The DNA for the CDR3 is TGTGCCAGCAGCCCCTCAGCGGGGGATGGCTCCTACGAGCAGTACTTC. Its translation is CASSPSAGDGSYEQYF.

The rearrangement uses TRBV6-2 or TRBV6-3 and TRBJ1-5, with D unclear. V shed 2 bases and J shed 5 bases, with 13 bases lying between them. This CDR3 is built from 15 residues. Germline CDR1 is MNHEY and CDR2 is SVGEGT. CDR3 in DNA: TGTGCCAGCAGTTACCCACAGTCCGAGCATCAGCCCCAGCATTTT. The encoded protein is CASSYPQSEHQPQHF.

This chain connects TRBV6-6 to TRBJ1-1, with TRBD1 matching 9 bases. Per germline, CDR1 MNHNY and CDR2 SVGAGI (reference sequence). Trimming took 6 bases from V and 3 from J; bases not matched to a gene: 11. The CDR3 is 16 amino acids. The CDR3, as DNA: TGTGCCAGCAGAAGTCCCGGGACAGGGTGGGACACTGAAGCTTTCTTT. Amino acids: CASRSPGTGWDTEAFF.

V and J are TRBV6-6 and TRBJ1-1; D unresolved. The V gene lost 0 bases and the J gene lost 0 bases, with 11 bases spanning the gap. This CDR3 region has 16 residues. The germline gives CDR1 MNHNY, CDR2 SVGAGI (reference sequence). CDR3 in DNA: TGTGCCAGCAGTTACTCGCCAGGCGGCATGAACACTGAAGCTTTCTTT. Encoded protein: CASSYSPGGMNTEAFF.

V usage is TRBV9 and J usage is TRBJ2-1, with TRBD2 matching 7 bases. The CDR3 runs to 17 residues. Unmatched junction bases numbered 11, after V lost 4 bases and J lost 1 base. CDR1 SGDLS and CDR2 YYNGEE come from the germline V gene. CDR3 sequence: CASSSRGGGASYNEQFF. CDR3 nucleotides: TGTGCCAGCAGCTCACGCGGGGGAGGGGCGTCCTACAATGAGCAGTTCTTC.

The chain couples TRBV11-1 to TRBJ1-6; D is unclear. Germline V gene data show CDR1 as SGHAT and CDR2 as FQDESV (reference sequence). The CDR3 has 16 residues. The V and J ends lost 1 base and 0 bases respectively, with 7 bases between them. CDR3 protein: CASSLEVGSYNSPLHF. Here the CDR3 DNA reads TGTGCCAGCAGCTTAGAGGTTGGCTCCTATAATTCACCCCTCCACTTT.

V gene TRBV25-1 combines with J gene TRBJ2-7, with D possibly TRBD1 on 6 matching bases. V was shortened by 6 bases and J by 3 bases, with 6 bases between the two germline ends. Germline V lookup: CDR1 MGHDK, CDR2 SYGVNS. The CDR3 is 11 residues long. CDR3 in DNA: TGTGCCAGCAGGGACAGCTACGAGCAGTACTTC. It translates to CASRDSYEQYF.

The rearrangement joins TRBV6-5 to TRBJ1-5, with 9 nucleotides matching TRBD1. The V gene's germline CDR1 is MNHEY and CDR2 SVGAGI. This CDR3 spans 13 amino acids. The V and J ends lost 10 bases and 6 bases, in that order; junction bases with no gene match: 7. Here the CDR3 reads CATITGGVQPQHF. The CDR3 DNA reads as TGTGCCACCATTACAGGGGGCGTTCAGCCCCAGCATTTT.

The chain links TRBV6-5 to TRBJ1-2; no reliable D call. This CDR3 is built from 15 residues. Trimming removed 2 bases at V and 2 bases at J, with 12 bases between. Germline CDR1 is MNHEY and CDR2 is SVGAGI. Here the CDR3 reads CASSYIGQKNYGYTF. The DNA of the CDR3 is TGTGCCAGCAGTTACATCGGGCAGAAAAACTATGGCTACACCTTC.

In DNA, the CDR3 is TGTGCCAGCAGCCCCGGACAGGGAGGCACCGGGGAGCTGTTTTTT. It translates to CASSPGQGGTGELFF. This chain joins TRBV7-2 and TRBJ2-2; 8 positions match TRBD1. Germline-derived CDR1 and CDR2 are SGHTA and FQGNSA. The CDR3 totals 15 residues. Unmatched junction bases numbered 6, after V lost 5 bases and J lost 4 bases.

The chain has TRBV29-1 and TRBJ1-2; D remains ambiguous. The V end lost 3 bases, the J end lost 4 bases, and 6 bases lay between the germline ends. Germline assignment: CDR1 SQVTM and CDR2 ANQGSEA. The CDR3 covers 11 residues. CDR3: CSVELSYGYTF. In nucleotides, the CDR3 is TGCAGCGTTGAGCTCAGCTATGGCTACACCTTC.

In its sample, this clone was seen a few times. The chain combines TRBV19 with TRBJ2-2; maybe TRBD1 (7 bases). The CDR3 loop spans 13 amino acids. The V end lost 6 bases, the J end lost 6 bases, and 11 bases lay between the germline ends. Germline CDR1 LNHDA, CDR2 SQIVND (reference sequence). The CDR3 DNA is TGTGCCAGTAGCACAGGGGAGGCCGGGGAGCTGTTTTTT. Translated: CASSTGEAGELFF.

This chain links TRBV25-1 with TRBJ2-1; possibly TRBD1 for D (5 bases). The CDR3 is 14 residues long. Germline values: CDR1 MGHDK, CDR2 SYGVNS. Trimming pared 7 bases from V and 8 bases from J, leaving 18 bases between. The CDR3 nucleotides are TGTGCCAGCACCGAACGTCAGGGCTCGGATGAGCAGTTCTTC. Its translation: CASTERQGSDEQFF.